The clone carrying this T cell receptor beta chain was picked up one time. This sample is part of a study of sequential checkpoint blockade in melanoma. The V gene's germline CDR1 is SEHNR and CDR2 FQNEAQ (reference sequence). The CDR3 totals 14 residues. Trimming stripped 5 bases from V and 2 bases from J, with 12 bases between. The protocol was immunoSEQ multiplex PCR, while the TCRdb copy is restricted to in-frame clones and leaves out a portion. The sample lists roughly 30,000 clones; approximately 86% were seen once. Treatment: randomized to nivolumab then ipilimumab (arm A) or the reverse (arm B).

Sequencing was performed on CD8+ T cells sorted from blood (inferred from file names), taken from a patient given nivolumab and ipilimumab in sequence. The receptor comes from a human donor with melanoma. The rearrangement links TRBV7-9 to TRBJ2-5; D is perhaps TRBD2 (6 bases). The DNA of the CDR3 is TGTGCCAGCAGCCCTGACGGGAGACAAGAGACCCAGTACTTC. Translation gives CASSPDGRQETQYF.